The clone carrying this TCR beta chain was recorded a few times. The sample belongs to a study of blood T cell repertoires in COVID-19. Per the original data handling: Amplifying reference gene primers gave estimates of nucleated cell counts. Produced via immunoSEQ multiplex PCR; TCRdb's table is partial and in-frame only. Clone size and the V and J calls come from that table; the DNA yielded D and trimming. In the table there are about 150,000 clones, 70% to 80% of which are singletons. This CDR3 comprises 15 residues. Looked up from germline, CDR1 is LNHDA and CDR2 is SQIVND (reference sequence). Germline trimming cut 5 bases from V and 5 bases from J; bases unmatched to any gene: 8.

The V and J genes are TRBV19 and TRBJ1-4, with 7 positions matching TRBD1. The sequenced sample consisted of PBMCs or T cells enriched from blood (not recorded which). The sequence was collected from a woman aged 70-85 years in a cohort exposed to, infected with or recovered from COVID-19 (not recorded which). The CDR3 nucleotides are TGTGCCAGTAGTTCTAGACAGGGCGGGAATGAAAAACTGTTTTTT. This sequence encodes CASSSRQGGNEKLFF.